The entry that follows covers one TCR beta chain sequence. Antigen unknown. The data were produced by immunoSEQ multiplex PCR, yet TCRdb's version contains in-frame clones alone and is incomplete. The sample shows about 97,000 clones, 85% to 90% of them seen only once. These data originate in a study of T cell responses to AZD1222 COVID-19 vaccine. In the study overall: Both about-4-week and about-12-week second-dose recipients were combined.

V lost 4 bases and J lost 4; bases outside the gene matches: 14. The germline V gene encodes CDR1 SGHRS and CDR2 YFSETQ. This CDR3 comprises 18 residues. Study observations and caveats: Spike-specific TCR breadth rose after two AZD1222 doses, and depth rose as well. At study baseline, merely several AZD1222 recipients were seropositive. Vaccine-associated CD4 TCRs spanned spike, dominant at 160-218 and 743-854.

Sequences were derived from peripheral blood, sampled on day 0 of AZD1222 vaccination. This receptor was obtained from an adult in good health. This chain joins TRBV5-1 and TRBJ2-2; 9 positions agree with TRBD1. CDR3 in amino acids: CASSPGTGRLGGTGELFF. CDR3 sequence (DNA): TGCGCCAGCAGCCCAGGGACAGGGAGACTCGGGGGCACCGGGGAGCTGTTTTTT.